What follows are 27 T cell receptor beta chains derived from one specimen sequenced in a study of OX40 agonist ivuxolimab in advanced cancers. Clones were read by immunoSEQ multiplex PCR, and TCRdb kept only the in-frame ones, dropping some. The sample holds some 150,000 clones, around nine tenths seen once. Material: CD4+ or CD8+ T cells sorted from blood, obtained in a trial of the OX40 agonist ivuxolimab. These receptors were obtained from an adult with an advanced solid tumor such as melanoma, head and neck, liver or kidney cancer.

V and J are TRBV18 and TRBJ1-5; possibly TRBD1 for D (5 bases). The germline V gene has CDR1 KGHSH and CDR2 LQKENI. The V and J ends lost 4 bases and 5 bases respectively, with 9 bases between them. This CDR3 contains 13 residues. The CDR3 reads CASSQGPDQPQHF. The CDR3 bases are TGTGCCAGCTCACAGGGGCCTGATCAGCCCCAGCATTTT.

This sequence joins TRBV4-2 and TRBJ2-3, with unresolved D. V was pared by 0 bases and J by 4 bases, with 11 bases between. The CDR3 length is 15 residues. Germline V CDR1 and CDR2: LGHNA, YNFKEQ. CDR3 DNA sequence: TGTGCCAGCAGCCAAGAGACATATGGGGCAGATACGCAGTATTTT. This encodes CASSQETYGADTQYF.

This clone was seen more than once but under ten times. The DNA for the CDR3 is TGTGCCAGCAGATCCGAGGGGCAAGCGGGGCAGCCCCAGCATTTT. Its translation is CASRSEGQAGQPQHF. The chain uses TRBV27 and TRBJ1-5; perhaps TRBD1 as D (5 bases). Trimming shortened V by 6 bases and J by 7 bases, and 19 bases separated the two germline ends. Per germline, CDR1 MNHEY and CDR2 SMNVEV (reference sequence). The CDR3 spans 15 residues.

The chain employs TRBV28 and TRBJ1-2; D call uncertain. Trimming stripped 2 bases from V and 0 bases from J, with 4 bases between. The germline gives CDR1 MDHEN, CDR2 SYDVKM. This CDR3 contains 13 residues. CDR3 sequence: CASSLGANYGYTF. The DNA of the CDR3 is TGTGCCAGCAGTTTAGGAGCTAACTATGGCTACACCTTC.

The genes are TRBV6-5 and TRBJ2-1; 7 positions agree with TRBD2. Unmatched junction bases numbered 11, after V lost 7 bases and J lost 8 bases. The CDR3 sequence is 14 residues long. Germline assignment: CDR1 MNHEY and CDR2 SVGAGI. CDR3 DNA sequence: TGTGCCAGCACGGCCAGGGCGGGAGATTATGAGCAGTTCTTC. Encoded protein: CASTARAGDYEQFF.

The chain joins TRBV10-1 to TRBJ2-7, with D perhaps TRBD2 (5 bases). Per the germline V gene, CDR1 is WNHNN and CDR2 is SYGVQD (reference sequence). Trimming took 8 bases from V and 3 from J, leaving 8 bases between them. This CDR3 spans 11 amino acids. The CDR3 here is CASSDFYEQYF. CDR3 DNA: TGCGCCAGCTCGGACTTCTACGAGCAGTACTTC.

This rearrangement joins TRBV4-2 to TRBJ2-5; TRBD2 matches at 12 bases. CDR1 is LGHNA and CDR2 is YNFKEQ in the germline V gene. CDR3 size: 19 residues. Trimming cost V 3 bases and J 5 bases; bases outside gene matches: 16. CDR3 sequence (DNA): TGTGCCAGCAGCCAGAATGGGGGGGCTAGCGGGAGGGCCTGGGAGACCCAGTACTTC. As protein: CASSQNGGASGRAWETQYF.

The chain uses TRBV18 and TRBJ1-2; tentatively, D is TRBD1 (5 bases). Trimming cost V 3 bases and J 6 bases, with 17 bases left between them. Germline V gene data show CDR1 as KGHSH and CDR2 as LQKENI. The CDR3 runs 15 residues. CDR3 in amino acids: CASSPSEGIPDGYTF. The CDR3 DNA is TGTGCCAGCTCACCTTCCGAGGGGATTCCTGATGGCTACACCTTC.

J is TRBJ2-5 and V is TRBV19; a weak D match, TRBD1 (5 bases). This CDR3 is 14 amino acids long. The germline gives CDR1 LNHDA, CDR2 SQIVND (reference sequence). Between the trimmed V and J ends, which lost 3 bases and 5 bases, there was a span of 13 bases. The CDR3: CASSMTPQGETQYF. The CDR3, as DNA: TGTGCCAGTAGTATGACCCCCCAGGGCGAGACCCAGTACTTC.

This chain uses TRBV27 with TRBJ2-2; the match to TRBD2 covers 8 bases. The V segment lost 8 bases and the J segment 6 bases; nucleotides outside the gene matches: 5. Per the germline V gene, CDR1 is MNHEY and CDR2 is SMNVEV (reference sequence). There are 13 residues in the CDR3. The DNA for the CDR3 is TGTGCCAGCCGGGACGGGAGGGCCGGGGAGCTGTTTTTT. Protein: CASRDGRAGELFF.

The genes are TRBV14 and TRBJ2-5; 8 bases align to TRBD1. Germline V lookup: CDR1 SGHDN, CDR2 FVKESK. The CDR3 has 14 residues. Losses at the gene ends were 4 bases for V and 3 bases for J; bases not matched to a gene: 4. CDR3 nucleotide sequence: TGTGCCAGCAGCCCCCTGACAGGGGAAGAGACCCAGTACTTC. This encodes CASSPLTGEETQYF.

Written as DNA, the CDR3 is TGTGCCAGCAGCTTAGAGGTCGGCTACGAGCAGTACTTC. Encoded protein: CASSLEVGYEQYF. This chain uses TRBV7-9 with TRBJ2-5; no clear D gene. The J call may be mistaken, given a closer DNA end match to TRBJ2-7. Germline CDR1 SEHNR, CDR2 FQNEAQ (reference sequence). The CDR3 extends over 13 amino acids.

This CDR3 is CASSSGYYEKLFF. CDR3 bases: TGTGCCAGCAGCTCAGGGTATTATGAAAAACTGTTTTTT. The chain couples TRBV7-2 to TRBJ1-4, with D perhaps matching TRBD1 (5 bases). V was shortened by 4 bases and J by 6 bases, with 9 bases between the two germline ends. There are 13 residues in the CDR3. Germline CDR1 and CDR2: SGHTA and FQGNSA.

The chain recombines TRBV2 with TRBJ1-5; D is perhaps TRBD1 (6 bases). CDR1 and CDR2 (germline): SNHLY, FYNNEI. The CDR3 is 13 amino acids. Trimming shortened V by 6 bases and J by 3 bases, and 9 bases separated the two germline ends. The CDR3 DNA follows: TGTGCCAGCAGAGGGGGACTCAATCAGCCCCAGCATTTT. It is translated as CASRGGLNQPQHF.

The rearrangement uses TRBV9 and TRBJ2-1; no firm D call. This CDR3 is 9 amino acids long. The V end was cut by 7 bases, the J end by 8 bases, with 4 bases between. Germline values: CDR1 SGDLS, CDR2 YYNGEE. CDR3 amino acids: CASGHEQFF. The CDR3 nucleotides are TGTGCCAGCGGGCATGAGCAGTTCTTC.

This chain's CDR3 is CASSGDRTALMNTEAFF. DNA for the CDR3: TGTGCCAGCAGCGGGGACAGGACCGCCCTAATGAACACTGAAGCTTTCTTT. This chain uses TRBV9 with TRBJ1-1; 8 nucleotides line up with TRBD1. Germline values: CDR1 SGDLS, CDR2 YYNGEE. The CDR3 is 17 residues long. Trimming took 3 bases from V and 0 from J; bases not matched to a gene: 10.

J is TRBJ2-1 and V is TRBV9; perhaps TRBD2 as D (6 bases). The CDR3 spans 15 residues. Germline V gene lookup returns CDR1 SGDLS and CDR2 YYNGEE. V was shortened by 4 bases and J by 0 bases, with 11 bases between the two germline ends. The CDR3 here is CASSTDGSSYNEQFF. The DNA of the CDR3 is TGTGCCAGCAGCACGGACGGGAGCTCCTACAATGAGCAGTTCTTC.

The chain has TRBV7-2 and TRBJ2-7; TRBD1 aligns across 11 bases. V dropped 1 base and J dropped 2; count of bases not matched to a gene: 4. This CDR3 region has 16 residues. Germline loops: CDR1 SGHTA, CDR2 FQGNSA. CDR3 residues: CASSLGGTGGPYEQYF. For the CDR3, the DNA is TGTGCCAGCAGCTTAGGAGGGACAGGGGGTCCCTACGAGCAGTACTTC.

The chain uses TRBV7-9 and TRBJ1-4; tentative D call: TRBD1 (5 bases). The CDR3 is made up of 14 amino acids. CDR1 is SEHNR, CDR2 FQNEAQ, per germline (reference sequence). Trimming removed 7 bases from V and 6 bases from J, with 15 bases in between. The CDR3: CASTPGTADEKLFF. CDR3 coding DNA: TGTGCCAGCACACCCGGGACCGCGGATGAAAAACTGTTTTTT.

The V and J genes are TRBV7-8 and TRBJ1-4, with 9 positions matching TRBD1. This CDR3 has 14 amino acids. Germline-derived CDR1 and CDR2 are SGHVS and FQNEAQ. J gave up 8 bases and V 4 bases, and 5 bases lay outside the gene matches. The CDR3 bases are TGTGCCAGCAGCTCCTGGACAGGGGAGGAAAAACTGTTTTTT. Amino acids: CASSSWTGEEKLFF.

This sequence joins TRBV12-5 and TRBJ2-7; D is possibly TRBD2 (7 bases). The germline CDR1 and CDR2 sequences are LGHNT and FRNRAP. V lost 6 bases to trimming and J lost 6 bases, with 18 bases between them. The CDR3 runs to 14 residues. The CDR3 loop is CASGQSGGRGEQYF. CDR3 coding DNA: TGTGCTAGTGGCCAATCGGGGGGCAGGGGCGAGCAGTACTTC.

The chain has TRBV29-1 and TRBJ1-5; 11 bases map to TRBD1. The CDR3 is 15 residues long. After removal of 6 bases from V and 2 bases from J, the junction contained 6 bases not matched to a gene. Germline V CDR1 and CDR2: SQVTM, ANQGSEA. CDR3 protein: CSVGQGANGNQPQHF. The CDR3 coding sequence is TGCAGCGTCGGACAGGGGGCGAATGGCAATCAGCCCCAGCATTTT.

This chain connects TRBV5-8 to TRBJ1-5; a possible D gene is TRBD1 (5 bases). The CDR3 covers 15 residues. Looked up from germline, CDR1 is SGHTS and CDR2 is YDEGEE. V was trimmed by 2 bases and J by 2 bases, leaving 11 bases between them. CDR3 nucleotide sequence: TGTGCCAGCAGCTTTCAGGGTATGGGCAATCAGCCCCAGCATTTT. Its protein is CASSFQGMGNQPQHF.

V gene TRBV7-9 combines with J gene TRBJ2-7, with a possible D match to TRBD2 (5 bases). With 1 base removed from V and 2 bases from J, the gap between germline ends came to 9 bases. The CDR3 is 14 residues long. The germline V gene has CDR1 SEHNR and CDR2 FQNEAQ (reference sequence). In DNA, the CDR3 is TGTGCCAGCAGCTTAGGGGTAGCGACCTACGAGCAGTACTTC. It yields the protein CASSLGVATYEQYF.

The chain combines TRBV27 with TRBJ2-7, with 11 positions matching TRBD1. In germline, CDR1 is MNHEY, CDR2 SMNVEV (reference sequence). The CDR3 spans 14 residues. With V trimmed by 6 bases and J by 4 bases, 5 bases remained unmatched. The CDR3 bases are TGTGCCAGCAGGTTGGACAGGGGGCATTACGAGCAGTACTTC. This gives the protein CASRLDRGHYEQYF.

The CDR3 region is CASTATAGVPQHF. CDR3 nucleotides: TGTGCCAGCACAGCGACCGCCGGGGTGCCCCAGCATTTT. J is TRBJ1-5 and V is TRBV2, with no clear D. Trimming removed 7 bases from V and 9 bases from J, with 16 bases in between. The CDR3 is made up of 13 amino acids. Germline V gene data show CDR1 as SNHLY and CDR2 as FYNNEI.

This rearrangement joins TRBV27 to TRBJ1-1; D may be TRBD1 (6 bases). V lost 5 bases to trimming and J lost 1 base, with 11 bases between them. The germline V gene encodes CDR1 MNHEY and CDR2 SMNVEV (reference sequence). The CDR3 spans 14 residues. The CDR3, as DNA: TGTGCCAGCAGTCTTGACAGGTCGAACACTGAAGCTTTCTTT. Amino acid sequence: CASSLDRSNTEAFF.